The T cell receptor beta chain under discussion was sequenced for a study of blood T cell repertoires in COVID-19. About the research overall: Researchers got acute and convalescent COVID-19 samples from the United States, Italy and Spain. T cells, B-cell-depleted T cells, or PBMCs provided the cDNA or gDNA that served as material.

The CDR3 has 15 residues. V lost 9 bases and J lost 1; bases outside the gene matches: 11. CDR1 is LNHDA and CDR2 is SQIVND in the germline V gene (reference sequence). Authors' analysis steps: Researchers report that nucleated cell counts were estimated from reference gene primer amplification. Using immunoSEQ multiplex PCR, the repertoire was profiled, and TCRdb retains in-frame clones only, with some absent. For V, J and clone size, that table is used; D and trimming come from the DNA. This table has under 200,000 clones, around 90% appearing once. Sequencing was carried out using peripheral blood. The sequence was collected from a man aged 45-65 years with acute or convalescent COVID-19. J is TRBJ2-5 and V is TRBV19; TRBD1 matches at 7 bases. The CDR3 DNA reads as TGTGCCAGCGGGCCGGGACAGAGCACCCAAGAGACCCAGTACTTC. Translation gives CASGPGQSTQETQYF.